A selection of T cell receptor beta chains follows, all from one sample in a study of molecular identifiers for immune sequencing clone quantification. TCRdb used MiXCR to reprocess the PCR reads, holding one entry per CDR3 protein. The sample has nearly 650,000 distinct CDR3 sequences; around 25% are singletons. Sequenced sample: naive CD8+ T cells from blood, with Jurkat cell RNA spiked in. The receptors originated from a human donor in good health. Some libraries in this study had Jurkat cell RNA spiked in. The CDR3 runs from the conserved cysteine through the conserved F or W. The D gene is left open where the match is weak. Size is stated for part of the rows, as once, few or many counts, or as a class when the clone is expanded.

size	V	D	J	CDR3	DNA
.	TRBV7-6	.	TRBJ1-6	CASSKRGNSPLHF	TGTGCCAGCAGCAAGCGGGGGAATTCACCCCTCCACTTT
few	TRBV20-1	.	TRBJ1-1	CSAHWAENTEAFF	TGCAGTGCTCACTGGGCAGAAAACACTGAAGCTTTCTTT
many	TRBV7-9	.	TRBJ1-1	CASSIPTDAEAFF	TGTGCCAGCAGCATTCCCACCGACGCTGAAGCTTTCTTT
.	TRBV6-1	.	TRBJ2-2	CATQFRGATGELFF	TGTGCCACCCAATTCCGGGGGGCCACCGGGGAGCTGTTTTTT
few	TRBV19	TRBD1	TRBJ2-7	CASSTGQGPYEQYF	TGTGCCAGTAGTACCGGACAGGGGCCTTACGAGCAGTACTTC
.	TRBV7-9	.	TRBJ1-1	CASSPPTGSVMNTEAFF	TGTGCCAGCAGCCCACCAACAGGGTCGGTAATGAACACTGAAGCTTTCTTT
many	TRBV28	.	TRBJ2-7	CASSLAIGAYEQYF	TGTGCCAGCAGTTTAGCTATTGGGGCCTACGAGCAGTACTTC
few	TRBV12-3/TRBV12-4	.	TRBJ2-7	CASSYGVRSYEQYF	TGTGCCAGCTCCTATGGGGTCCGCTCCTACGAGCAGTACTTC
.	TRBV5-1	TRBD2	TRBJ2-1	CASSPGLAGVEQFF	TGCGCCAGCAGCCCAGGACTAGCGGGGGTTGAGCAGTTCTTC
many	TRBV7-9	.	TRBJ2-3	CASSARTGTITTDTQYF	TGTGCCAGCAGCGCAAGGACAGGGACTATTACCACAGATACGCAGTATTTT
few	TRBV6-5	.	TRBJ2-1	CASSYGGTEQFF	TGTGCCAGCAGTTACGGAGGGACAGAGCAGTTCTTC
many	TRBV6-5	TRBD1	TRBJ2-3	CASSYSAGGLSTDTQYF	TGTGCCAGCAGTTACTCCGCAGGGGGCCTTAGCACAGATACGCAGTATTTT
many	TRBV5-4	TRBD2	TRBJ2-7	CASSSPAGTSGYEQYF	TGTGCCAGCAGCTCCCCGGCCGGGACTAGTGGCTACGAGCAGTACTTC
.	TRBV6-2/TRBV6-3	.	TRBJ2-7	CASSSLREQYF	TGTGCCAGCAGTTCTCTACGCGAGCAGTACTTC
many	TRBV20-1	.	TRBJ2-2	CSASEVNTGELFF	TGCAGTGCTAGCGAGGTTAACACCGGGGAGCTGTTTTTT
.	TRBV10-1	.	TRBJ1-5	CASGTVPMGNQPQHF	TGCGCCAGCGGGACCGTACCCATGGGCAATCAGCCCCAGCATTTT
.	TRBV7-9	TRBD2	TRBJ2-7	CAGSHAGLAGWEQYF	TGTGCCGGCAGCCATGCGGGACTAGCGGGATGGGAGCAGTACTTC
.	TRBV9	.	TRBJ1-1	CAGSAAVNTEAFF	TGTGCCGGCAGCGCGGCGGTGAACACTGAAGCTTTCTTT
many	TRBV28	.	TRBJ2-7	CASSLRPLGEYEQYF	TGTGCCAGCAGTCTCCGCCCCTTAGGTGAATACGAGCAGTACTTC
.	TRBV27	.	TRBJ2-2	CAGYTGYTGELFF	TGTGCCGGGTACACAGGATACACCGGGGAGCTGTTTTTT
many	TRBV4-1	.	TRBJ2-7	CASSQDAPVPLYEQYF	TGCGCCAGCAGCCAAGATGCCCCGGTCCCCCTCTACGAGCAGTACTTC
many	TRBV5-1	.	TRBJ2-1	CASIGQNYNEQFF	TGCGCCAGCATCGGACAGAACTACAATGAGCAGTTCTTC
many	TRBV4-1	TRBD2	TRBJ2-7	CASSASGVYEQYF	TGCGCCAGCAGCGCTAGCGGGGTTTACGAGCAGTACTTC
.	TRBV30	TRBD1	TRBJ2-2	CAWSVPHRGPNTGELFF	TGTGCCTGGAGTGTCCCTCACAGGGGGCCCAACACCGGGGAGCTGTTTTTT
many	TRBV7-8	TRBD2	TRBJ2-3	CASSLGGGPTDTQYF	TGTGCCAGCAGCTTGGGCGGGGGACCCACAGATACGCAGTATTTT
.	TRBV5-1	TRBD1	TRBJ1-5	CASSIGTGEHAQQF	TGCGCCAGCAGCATCGGGACAGGGGAACACGCCCAGCAGTTT
.	TRBV27	TRBD1	TRBJ2-5	CASSRQGTQETQYF	TGTGCCAGCAGCCGACAGGGGACCCAAGAGACCCAGTACTTC
.	TRBV5-1	.	TRBJ2-7	CASSWDLFTYEQYF	TGCGCCAGCAGCTGGGACTTATTCACCTACGAGCAGTACTTC
.	TRBV18	.	TRBJ2-7	CASSPPGPTPDEQYF	TGTGCCAGCTCACCACCTGGGCCCACCCCCGACGAGCAGTACTTC
.	TRBV27	.	TRBJ1-5	CASSPLLGHENTDTQHF	TGTGCCAGCAGCCCGTTGCTAGGACATGAGAACACAGATACGCAGCATTTT
many	TRBV6-5	TRBD1	TRBJ2-3	CASRPIQGGSTDTQYF	TGTGCCAGCAGGCCTATACAGGGGGGAAGCACAGATACGCAGTATTTT
many	TRBV30	.	TRBJ2-3	CAWSHPGGPGADTQYF	TGTGCCTGGAGTCATCCCGGGGGCCCCGGAGCAGATACGCAGTATTTT
few	TRBV11-2	.	TRBJ2-5	CASSLGVIRGRAEETQYF	TGTGCCAGCAGCTTGGGGGTAATTCGAGGGCGGGCCGAAGAGACCCAGTACTTC
many	TRBV4-3	TRBD1	TRBJ1-1	CASSDTGADTEAFF	TGCGCCAGCAGCGACACAGGGGCGGACACTGAAGCTTTCTTT
few	TRBV4-3	.	TRBJ2-2	CASSQDILGPGELFF	TGCGCCAGCAGCCAAGACATTTTGGGGCCCGGGGAGCTGTTTTTT
many	TRBV5-6	.	TRBJ2-7	CASSFGGRESF	TGTGCCAGCAGCTTTGGGGGTCGGGAGAGCTTC
many	TRBV20-1	.	TRBJ1-1	CSAQTRGYTEAFF	TGCAGTGCCCAAACACGGGGGTACACTGAAGCTTTCTTT
.	TRBV20-1	.	TRBJ2-5	CSARDRGAMGETQYF	TGCAGTGCTAGGGACCGGGGGGCGATGGGAGAGACCCAGTACTTC
few	TRBV19	.	TRBJ1-5	CASSISWSPQHF	TGTGCCAGTAGTATCTCGTGGTCGCCCCAGCATTTT
few	TRBV19	.	TRBJ2-7	CASSMDSSYEQYF	TGTGCCAGTAGCATGGACAGCTCCTACGAGCAGTACTTC
many	TRBV7-2	TRBD1	TRBJ2-7	CASSSMTGAYEQYF	TGTGCCAGCAGCTCCATGACAGGGGCCTACGAGCAGTACTTC
.	TRBV5-8	.	TRBJ1-2	CASSLGQAYYYGYTF	TGTGCCAGCAGCTTGGGCCAGGCCTATTACTATGGCTACACCTTC
many	TRBV11-2	TRBD1	TRBJ2-3	CASSLVRGQGTDTQYF	TGTGCCAGCAGCTTAGTCAGGGGGCAAGGGACAGATACGCAGTATTTT
.	TRBV25-1	.	TRBJ1-2	CASSEDGMWDYGYTF	TGTGCCAGCAGTGAAGATGGAATGTGGGACTATGGCTACACCTTC
many	TRBV3-1	.	TRBJ1-1	CASSQGVLTGQAEAFF	TGTGCCAGCAGCCAAGGGGTATTAACAGGGCAGGCGGAAGCTTTCTTT